Below are 24 T cell receptor beta chains sequenced from a single sample in a study of blood T cell repertoires in COVID-19. Method: immunoSEQ multiplex PCR; TCRdb's copy keeps in-frame clones and lacks some. Of about 70,000 clones in the sample, approximately 80% were seen once. The specimen was peripheral blood. The receptors were gathered from a human donor in a cohort sampled during active COVID-19.

CDR3: CASSYEVGANVLTF. The CDR3 nucleotides are TGTGCCAGCAGCTATGAGGTGGGGGCCAACGTCCTGACTTTC. The rearrangement links TRBV5-4 to TRBJ2-6; unclear D gene. This CDR3 contains 14 residues. CDR1 SGHNT and CDR2 YYREEE come from the germline V gene (reference sequence). Deletions cut 3 bases from V and 4 bases from J, with 8 bases between.

This clone was detected a few times. The chain uses TRBV27 and TRBJ2-5; D is possibly TRBD1 (5 bases). The length of the CDR3 is 14 residues. Trimming cost V 6 bases and J 5 bases, with 16 bases left between them. The germline CDR1 and CDR2 sequences are MNHEY and SMNVEV (reference sequence). The CDR3 DNA reads TGTGCCAGCAGCGCCCTCGACAGTGGGGAGACCCAGTACTTC. It is translated as CASSALDSGETQYF.

The rearrangement uses TRBV18 and TRBJ2-3, with TRBD2 matching 12 bases. CDR3 length: 18 amino acids. In germline, CDR1 is KGHSH, CDR2 LQKENI. V lost 3 bases and J lost 6; bases outside the gene matches: 13. The CDR3 nucleotides read TGTGCCAGCTCACCTCTACAACTAGCGGGAGGAGGTCGGGATACGCAGTATTTT. Residues: CASSPLQLAGGGRDTQYF.

The chain uses TRBV27 and TRBJ2-3, with TRBD2 as a possible D gene (6 bases). Germline CDR1 MNHEY, CDR2 SMNVEV (reference sequence). The length of the CDR3 is 15 residues. The V gene lost 3 bases and the J gene lost 2 bases, with 12 bases spanning the gap. The CDR3 sequence: CASSLGLYTTDTQYF. CDR3 bases: TGTGCCAGCAGTTTGGGACTTTACACCACAGATACGCAGTATTTT.

The CDR3 loop reads CASTQAHEQYF. CDR3 DNA: TGTGCCAGCACACAGGCCCACGAGCAGTACTTC. The V and J genes are TRBV2 and TRBJ2-7, with D possibly TRBD1 on 5 matching bases. The CDR3 runs 11 residues. The V and J ends lost 7 bases and 5 bases respectively, with 9 bases between them. The germline V gene encodes CDR1 SNHLY and CDR2 FYNNEI.

Only a few counts were recorded for this clone. The genes are TRBV2 and TRBJ2-7; tentative D call: TRBD2 (5 bases). The CDR3 contains 13 residues. The ends were cut back, 4 bases at V and 4 bases at J, with 11 bases in the middle. CDR1 is SNHLY and CDR2 is FYNNEI in the germline V gene. The CDR3 region is CASSAMDLYEQYF. CDR3 bases: TGTGCCAGCAGTGCCATGGACTTGTACGAGCAGTACTTC.

The chain has TRBV5-4 and TRBJ2-5; TRBD2 agrees at 9 bases. From germline, CDR1 is SGHNT and CDR2 YYREEE (reference sequence). J lost 5 bases, V lost 7 bases, and 9 bases had no gene match. The CDR3 is made up of 14 amino acids. The CDR3 DNA reads TGTGCCAGCGGACGTAGCGGGAGTAGGGAGACCCAGTACTTC. Its translation: CASGRSGSRETQYF.

The V gene is TRBV7-2, the J gene TRBJ2-5; D is unclear. From germline, CDR1 is SGHTA and CDR2 FQGNSA. The CDR3 spans 11 residues. The V end lost 2 bases, the J end lost 10 bases, and 8 bases lay between the germline ends. CDR3 DNA: TGTGCCAGCAGCTTATCCGAGGTCCAGTACTTC. Translated, it gives CASSLSEVQYF.

The V gene is TRBV19, the J gene TRBJ1-2; TRBD1 is a possible D gene (6 bases). The CDR3 is 15 residues long. V lost 5 bases to trimming and J lost 7 bases, with 20 bases between them. In germline, CDR1 is LNHDA, CDR2 SQIVND (reference sequence). CDR3 in DNA: TGTGCCAGTAGTCCTTGGGGGAGGGGGGCGCGTGGCTACACCTTC. Protein: CASSPWGRGARGYTF.

The rearrangement links TRBV15 to TRBJ2-5; 12 positions match TRBD2. The CDR3 extends over 17 amino acids. Germline V gene sequence: CDR1 LNHNV, CDR2 YYDKDF (reference sequence). The J segment lost 4 bases and the V segment lost 3 bases, leaving 9 bases of the junction unmatched. The CDR3 is CATSSLPSGRVGETQYF. The CDR3 DNA is TGTGCCACCAGCAGCCTACCTAGCGGGAGGGTCGGAGAGACCCAGTACTTC.

This clone occurred once. V gene TRBV7-9 combines with J gene TRBJ1-6; the D gene is possibly TRBD1 (5 bases). Germline CDR1 and CDR2: SEHNR and FQNEAQ (reference sequence). This CDR3 has 14 residues. The germline V and J ends were trimmed by 1 base and 6 bases, with 7 bases remaining between them. CDR3 region: CASSLEGFNSPLHF. The CDR3 coding sequence is TGTGCCAGCAGCTTAGAGGGGTTTAATTCACCCCTCCACTTT.

This clone was detected only a few times. The chain is built from TRBV29-1 and TRBJ2-7, with 11 positions matching TRBD2. Germline CDR1 reads SQVTM; CDR2 reads ANQGSEA. The ends lost 7 bases at V and 7 bases at J; junction bases unmatched: 9. This CDR3 has 13 amino acids. The DNA of the CDR3 is TGCAGCGCTCAGACTAGCGGGACTCCTGAGCAGTACTTC. Protein sequence: CSAQTSGTPEQYF.

The DNA for the CDR3 is TGTGCCACCAGCAGTCAAACGGGAGGGGCTTACAATGAGCAGTTCTTC. Protein sequence: CATSSQTGGAYNEQFF. The chain uses TRBV15 and TRBJ2-1; 8 bases are a match to TRBD2. Germline CDR1 and CDR2: LNHNV and YYDKDF (reference sequence). Germline trimming cut 3 bases from V and 4 bases from J; bases unmatched to any gene: 8. The CDR3 is 16 amino acids.

This chain joins TRBV3-1 (or the pseudogene TRBV3-2) and TRBJ2-3; D perhaps matches TRBD2 (6 bases). With 5 bases removed from V and 2 bases from J, the gap between germline ends came to 26 bases. The CDR3 covers 19 residues. Germline CDR1 LGHDT, CDR2 YNNKEL (reference sequence). In nucleotides, the CDR3 is TGTGCCAGCAGCGGAAGGGTAGGGGTTCGGGACTTTTCCACAGATACGCAGTATTTT. Protein sequence: CASSGRVGVRDFSTDTQYF.

The chain carries TRBV6-4 and TRBJ1-4, with 7 bases that match TRBD1. The CDR3 length is 15 residues. CDR1 MRHNA and CDR2 SNTAGT come from the germline V gene. Trimming at V came to 4 bases and at J to 3 bases, leaving 5 bases not matched to a gene. This CDR3 is CASSASGTANEKLFF. CDR3 nucleotides: TGTGCCAGCAGTGCCTCCGGGACAGCTAATGAAAAACTGTTTTTT.

The chain employs TRBV3-1 (or the pseudogene TRBV3-2) and TRBJ2-1, with TRBD2 identical over 9 bases. The CDR3 covers 16 residues. Germline CDR1 LGHDT, CDR2 YNNKEL (reference sequence). J gave up 7 bases and V 0 bases, and 7 bases lay outside the gene matches. The DNA of the CDR3 is TGTGCCAGCAGCCAAGAGGCGCTAGCGGGATTGAATGAGCAGTTCTTC. Translating it yields CASSQEALAGLNEQFF.

The chain carries TRBV29-1 and TRBJ1-1; 7 bases agree with TRBD1. V lost 7 bases, J lost 4 bases, and 9 bases stayed unmatched. The germline CDR1 and CDR2 sequences are SQVTM and ANQGSEA. This CDR3 has 13 residues. As DNA, the CDR3 is TGCAGCGCCCGGGGACAGATTCTCACTGAAGCTTTCTTT. Protein sequence: CSARGQILTEAFF.

V usage is TRBV6-5 and J usage is TRBJ2-1; D might be TRBD1 (7 bases). Germline CDR1 reads MNHEY; CDR2 reads SVGAGI. The CDR3 sequence is 15 residues long. Trimming took off 5 bases at V and 2 bases at J, with 13 bases between the two ends. CDR3 bases: TGTGCCAGCAGTCCGCGGGGACAGCCCTACAATGAGCAGTTCTTC. Protein sequence: CASSPRGQPYNEQFF.

The chain recombines TRBV6-5 with TRBJ1-1, with 7 bases identical to TRBD1. Looked up from germline, CDR1 is MNHEY and CDR2 is SVGAGI. The CDR3 runs to 13 residues. The V segment lost 7 bases and the J segment 5 bases; nucleotides outside the gene matches: 7. In DNA, the CDR3 is TGTGCCAGCACCTACTACAGGGGAACTGAAGCTTTCTTT. Its translation: CASTYYRGTEAFF.

The gene calls are TRBV7-8 and TRBJ2-7; TRBD1 matches at 9 bases. The V segment lost 1 base and the J segment 6 bases; nucleotides outside the gene matches: 13. The CDR3 consists of 17 residues. CDR1 and CDR2 from the germline V gene are SGHVS and FQNEAQ. CDR3: CASSLGDRVLRVSEQYF. CDR3 nucleotide sequence: TGTGCCAGCAGCTTAGGGGACAGGGTACTCCGGGTGAGCGAGCAGTACTTC. Using reference TRBV7-8 and TRBJ2-7 for the parts outside the CDR3, the full variable domain is GAGVSQSPRYKVAKRGQDVALRCDPISGHVSLFWYQQALGQGPEFLTYFQNEAQLDKSGLPSDRFFAERPEGSVSTLKIQRTQQEDSAVYLCASSLGDRVLRVSEQYFGPGTRLTVT.

A word on this clone: The junction and the germline gene differ at one end; a read error may be behind it. This sequence joins TRBV4-2 and TRBJ2-2, with D perhaps matching TRBD2 (5 bases). Germline V gene lookup returns CDR1 LGHNA and CDR2 YNFKEQ. This CDR3 contains 14 residues. In nucleotides, the CDR3 is TGTGCCAGCAGCCTTATAGCGAATACCGGGGAGCTGTTTTTT. Protein: CASSLIANTGELFF.

J is TRBJ2-7 and V is TRBV5-6; 14 bases map to TRBD2. The CDR3 covers 17 residues. V lost 0 bases and J lost 3; bases outside the gene matches: 5. CDR1 is SGHDT, CDR2 YYEEEE, per germline. The CDR3 bases are TGTGCCAGCAGCTTGGAGGGACTAGCGGGAGTACGCTACGAGCAGTACTTC. This translates into CASSLEGLAGVRYEQYF.

V and J are TRBV13 and TRBJ1-2; unclear D gene. Trimming pared 5 bases from V and 4 bases from J, leaving 17 bases between. This CDR3 is 15 amino acids long. The germline V gene has CDR1 PRHDT and CDR2 FYEKMQ (reference sequence). The CDR3 region is CASSTAGIERYGYTF. The CDR3 region has the DNA TGTGCCAGCAGCACAGCGGGAATAGAGCGCTATGGCTACACCTTC.

V and J are TRBV6-2 or TRBV6-3 and TRBJ1-3; tentative D call: TRBD1 (5 bases). Per germline, CDR1 MNHEY and CDR2 SVGEGT. The CDR3 extends over 15 amino acids. The V gene lost 7 bases and the J gene lost 0 bases, with 13 bases spanning the gap. The CDR3 DNA is TGTGCCAGCAACCCCGCGGGGGGCTCTGGAAACACCATATATTTT. Protein: CASNPAGGSGNTIYF.